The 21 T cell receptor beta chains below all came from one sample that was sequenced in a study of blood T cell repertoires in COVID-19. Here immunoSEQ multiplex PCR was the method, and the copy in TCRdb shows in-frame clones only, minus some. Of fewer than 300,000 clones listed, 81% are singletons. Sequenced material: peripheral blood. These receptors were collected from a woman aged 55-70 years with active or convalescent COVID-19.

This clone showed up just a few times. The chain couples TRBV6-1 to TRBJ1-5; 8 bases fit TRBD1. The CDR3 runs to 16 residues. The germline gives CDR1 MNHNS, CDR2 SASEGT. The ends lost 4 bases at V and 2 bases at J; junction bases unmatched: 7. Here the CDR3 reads CASSGDRGSGNQPQHF. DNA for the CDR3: TGTGCCAGCAGTGGAGACAGGGGCTCAGGCAATCAGCCCCAGCATTTT.

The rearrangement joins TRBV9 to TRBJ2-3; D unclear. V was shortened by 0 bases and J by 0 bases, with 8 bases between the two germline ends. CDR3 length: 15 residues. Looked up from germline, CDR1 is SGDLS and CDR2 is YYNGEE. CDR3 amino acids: CASSVEVGSTDTQYF. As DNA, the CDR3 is TGTGCCAGCAGCGTAGAGGTGGGCAGCACAGATACGCAGTATTTT.

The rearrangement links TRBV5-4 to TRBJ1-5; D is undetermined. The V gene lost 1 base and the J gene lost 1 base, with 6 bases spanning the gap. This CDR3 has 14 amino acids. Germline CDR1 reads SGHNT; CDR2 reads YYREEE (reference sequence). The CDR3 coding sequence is TGTGCCAGCAGCTTGTTCGGGAGCAATCAGCCCCAGCATTTT. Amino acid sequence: CASSLFGSNQPQHF.

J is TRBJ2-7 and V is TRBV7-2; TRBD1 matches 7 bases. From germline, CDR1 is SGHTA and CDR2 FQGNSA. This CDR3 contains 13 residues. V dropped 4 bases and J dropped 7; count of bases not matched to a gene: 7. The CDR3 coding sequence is TGTGCCAGCAGCTCCTGGACAGGCTTAGAGCAGTACTTC. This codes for CASSSWTGLEQYF.

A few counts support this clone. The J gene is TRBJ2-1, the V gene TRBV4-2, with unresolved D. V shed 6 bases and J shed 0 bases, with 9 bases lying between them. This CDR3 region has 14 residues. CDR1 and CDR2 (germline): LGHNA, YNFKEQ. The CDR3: CASSPEASYNEQFF. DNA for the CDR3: TGTGCCAGCAGTCCCGAAGCCTCCTACAATGAGCAGTTCTTC.

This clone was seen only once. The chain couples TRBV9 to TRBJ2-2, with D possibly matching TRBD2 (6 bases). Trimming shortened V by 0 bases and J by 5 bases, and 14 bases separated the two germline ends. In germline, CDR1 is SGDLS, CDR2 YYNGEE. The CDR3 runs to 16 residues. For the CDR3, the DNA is TGTGCCAGCAGCGTAGAGGCGGGGCGAAGAACCGGGGAGCTGTTTTTT. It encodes CASSVEAGRRTGELFF.

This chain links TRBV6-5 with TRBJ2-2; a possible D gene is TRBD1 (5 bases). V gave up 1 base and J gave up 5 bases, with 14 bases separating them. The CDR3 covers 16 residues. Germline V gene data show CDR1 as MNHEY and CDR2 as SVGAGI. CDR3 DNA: TGTGCCAGCAGTTACTACAGGCCTCCGAGGACCGGGGAGCTGTTTTTT. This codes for CASSYYRPPRTGELFF.

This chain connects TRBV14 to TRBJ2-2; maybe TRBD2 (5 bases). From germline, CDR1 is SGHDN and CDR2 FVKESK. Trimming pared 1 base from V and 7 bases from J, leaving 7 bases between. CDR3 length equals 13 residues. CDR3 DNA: TGTGCCAGCAGCCAAGGGACTTACGGGGAGCTGTTTTTT. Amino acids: CASSQGTYGELFF.

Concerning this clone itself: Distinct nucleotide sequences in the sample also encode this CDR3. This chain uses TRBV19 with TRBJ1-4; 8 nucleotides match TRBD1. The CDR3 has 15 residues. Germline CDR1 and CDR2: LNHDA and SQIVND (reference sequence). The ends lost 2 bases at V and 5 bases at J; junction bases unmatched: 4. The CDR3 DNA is TGTGCCAGTAGTATACCCCGGACAGGGAATGAAAAACTGTTTTTT. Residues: CASSIPRTGNEKLFF.

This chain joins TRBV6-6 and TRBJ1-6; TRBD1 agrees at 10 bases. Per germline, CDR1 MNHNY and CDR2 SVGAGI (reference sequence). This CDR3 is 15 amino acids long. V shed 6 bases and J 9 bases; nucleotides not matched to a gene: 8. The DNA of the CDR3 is TGTGCCAGCAGCTTATTCGACAGGGGGCCTTCACCCCTCCACTTT. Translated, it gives CASSLFDRGPSPLHF.

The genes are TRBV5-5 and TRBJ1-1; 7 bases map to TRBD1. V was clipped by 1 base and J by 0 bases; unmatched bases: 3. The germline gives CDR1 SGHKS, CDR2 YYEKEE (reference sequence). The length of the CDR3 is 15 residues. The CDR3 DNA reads TGTGCCAGCAGCTTGCAGGGGGGATTGAACACTGAAGCTTTCTTT. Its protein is CASSLQGGLNTEAFF.

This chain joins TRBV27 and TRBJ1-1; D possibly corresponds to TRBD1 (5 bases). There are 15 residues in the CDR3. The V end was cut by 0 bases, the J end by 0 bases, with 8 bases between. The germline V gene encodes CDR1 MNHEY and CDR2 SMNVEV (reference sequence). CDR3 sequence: CASSLSTVMNTEAFF. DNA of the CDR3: TGTGCCAGCAGTTTATCGACAGTCATGAACACTGAAGCTTTCTTT.

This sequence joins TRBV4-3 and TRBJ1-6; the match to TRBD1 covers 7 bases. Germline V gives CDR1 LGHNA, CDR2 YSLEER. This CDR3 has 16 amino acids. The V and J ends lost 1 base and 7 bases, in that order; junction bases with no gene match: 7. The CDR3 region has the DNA TGCGCCAGCAGCCAAGGAATCTCAGGGGGGAATTCACCCCTCCACTTT. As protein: CASSQGISGGNSPLHF.

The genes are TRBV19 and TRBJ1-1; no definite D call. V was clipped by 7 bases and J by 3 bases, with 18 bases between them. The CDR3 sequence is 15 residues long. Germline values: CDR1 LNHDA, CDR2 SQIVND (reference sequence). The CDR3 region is CASNIRGSGDTEAFF. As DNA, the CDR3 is TGTGCCAGTAATATTCGGGGTTCCGGGGACACTGAAGCTTTCTTT.

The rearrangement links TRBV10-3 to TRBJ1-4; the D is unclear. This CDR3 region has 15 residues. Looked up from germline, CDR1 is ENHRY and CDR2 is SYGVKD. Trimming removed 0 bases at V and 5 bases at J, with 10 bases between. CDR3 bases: TGTGCCATCAGTGAGTCGGCAGTCACGAATGAAAAACTGTTTTTT. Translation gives CAISESAVTNEKLFF.

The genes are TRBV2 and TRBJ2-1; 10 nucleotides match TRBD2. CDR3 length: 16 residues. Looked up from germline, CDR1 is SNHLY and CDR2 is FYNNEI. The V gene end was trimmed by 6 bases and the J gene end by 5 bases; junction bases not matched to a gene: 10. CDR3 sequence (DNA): TGTGCCAGCAGGCCGAAGCTAGCGGGGGTCAACAATGAGCAGTTCTTC. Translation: CASRPKLAGVNNEQFF.

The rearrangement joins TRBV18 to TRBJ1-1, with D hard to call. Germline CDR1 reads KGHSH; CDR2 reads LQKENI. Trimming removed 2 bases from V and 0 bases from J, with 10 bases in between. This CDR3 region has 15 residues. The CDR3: CASSPGHGMNTEAFF. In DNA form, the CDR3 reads TGTGCCAGCTCACCAGGGCACGGAATGAACACTGAAGCTTTCTTT.

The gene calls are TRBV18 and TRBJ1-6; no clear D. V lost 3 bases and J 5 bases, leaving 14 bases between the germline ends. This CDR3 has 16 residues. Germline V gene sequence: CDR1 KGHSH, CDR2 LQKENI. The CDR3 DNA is TGTGCCAGCTCACCTCTTCCCGGGAGAAATAATTCACCCCTCCACTTT. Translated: CASSPLPGRNNSPLHF.

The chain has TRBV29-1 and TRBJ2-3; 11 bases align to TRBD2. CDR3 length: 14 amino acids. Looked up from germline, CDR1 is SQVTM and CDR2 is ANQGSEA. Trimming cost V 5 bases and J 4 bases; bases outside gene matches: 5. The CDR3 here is CSVTSGGIPDTQYF. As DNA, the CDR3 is TGCAGCGTTACTAGCGGGGGTATCCCAGATACGCAGTATTTT.

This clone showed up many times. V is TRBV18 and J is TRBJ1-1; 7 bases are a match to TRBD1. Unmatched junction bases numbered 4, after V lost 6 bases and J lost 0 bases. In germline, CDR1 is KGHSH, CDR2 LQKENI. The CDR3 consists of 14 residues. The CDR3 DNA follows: TGTGCCAGCTCCGCGGGACAGATGAACACTGAAGCTTTCTTT. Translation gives CASSAGQMNTEAFF. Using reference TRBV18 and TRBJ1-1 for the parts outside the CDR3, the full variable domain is NAGVMQNPRHLVRRRGQEARLRCSPMKGHSHVYWYRQLPEEGLKFMVYLQKENIIDESGMPKERFSAEFPKEGPSILRIQQVVRGDSAAYFCASSAGQMNTEAFFGQGTRLTVV.

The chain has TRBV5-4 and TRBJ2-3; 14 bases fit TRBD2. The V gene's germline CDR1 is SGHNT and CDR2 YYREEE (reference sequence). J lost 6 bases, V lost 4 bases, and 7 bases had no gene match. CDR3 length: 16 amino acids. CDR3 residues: CASSLRLAGGWDTQYF. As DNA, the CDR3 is TGTGCCAGCAGCCTCCGACTAGCGGGGGGGTGGGATACGCAGTATTTT. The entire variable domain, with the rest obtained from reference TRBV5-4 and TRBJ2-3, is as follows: ETGVTQSPTHLIKTRGQQVTLRCSSQSGHNTVSWYQQALGQGPQFIFQYYREEENGRGNFPPRFSGLQFPNYSSELNVNALELDDSALYLCASSLRLAGGWDTQYFGPGTRLTVL.